This is a list of T cell receptor beta chains from one sample in a study of regulatory T cells in long-lasting Graves disease. TCRdb reanalysed the multiplex PCR reads using MiXCR and keeps one entry per CDR3 protein. This table holds over 450,000 distinct CDR3 sequences, roughly 21% found once. The input for sequencing was peripheral blood mononuclear cells (PBMCs), taken when the disease was refractory, from a patient treated with antithyroid drugs. Receptors were obtained from a female donor with Graves disease. CDR3s include the opening cysteine and the closing phenylalanine or tryptophan. A D gene is named only where the DNA matches it firmly. The size of a clone is reported for some rows only, either as once, few or many, or as a class for expanded clones.

abundance: few; v_gene: TRBV19; j_gene: TRBJ1-4; d_gene: TRBD1; CDR3nt: TGTGCCAGTAGTATCGGGACAGGGGAGTATGCTAATGAAAAACTGTTTTTT; CDR3aa: CASSIGTGEYANEKLFF
abundance: NA; v_gene: TRBV5-4; j_gene: TRBJ1-1; d_gene: NA; CDR3nt: TGTGCCAGCAGATATTTACCGGAATATGGTGAAGCTTTCTTT; CDR3aa: CASRYLPEYGEAFF
abundance: NA; v_gene: TRBV18; j_gene: TRBJ2-5; d_gene: NA; CDR3nt: TGTGCCAGCTCACCGGTCGGTCATCAAGAGACCCAGTACTTC; CDR3aa: CASSPVGHQETQYF
abundance: few; v_gene: TRBV9; j_gene: TRBJ1-6; d_gene: NA; CDR3nt: TGTGCCAGCAGCATGGGGCCCGTCCCTAATTCACCCCTCCACTTT; CDR3aa: CASSMGPVPNSPLHF
abundance: NA; v_gene: TRBV9; j_gene: TRBJ2-7; d_gene: TRBD1; CDR3nt: TGTGCCAGCAGCGCCTCCCGGGACAGTATCTACCAGCAGTACTTC; CDR3aa: CASSASRDSIYQQYF
abundance: many; v_gene: TRBV12-3/TRBV12-4; j_gene: TRBJ2-5; d_gene: TRBD1; CDR3nt: TGTGCCAGCAGTTCCGAGACAGGGGGGGTACAAGAGACCCAGTACTTC; CDR3aa: CASSSETGGVQETQYF
abundance: many; v_gene: TRBV6-1; j_gene: TRBJ1-2; d_gene: NA; CDR3nt: TGTGCCACAGTGAAGATACCTAACTATGGCTACACCTTC; CDR3aa: CATVKIPNYGYTF
abundance: few; v_gene: TRBV13; j_gene: TRBJ2-7; d_gene: TRBD2; CDR3nt: TGTGCCAGCAGCTTACAGGGAGGGAGCTCCTACGAGCAGTACTTC; CDR3aa: CASSLQGGSSYEQYF
abundance: many; v_gene: TRBV28; j_gene: TRBJ2-5; d_gene: NA; CDR3nt: TGTGCCAGCAGTCCGCCGGCGGGAGAGACCCAGTACTTC; CDR3aa: CASSPPAGETQYF
abundance: many; v_gene: TRBV28; j_gene: TRBJ1-5; d_gene: NA; CDR3nt: TGTGCCAGCAGTTCGGGACTCCTTAGCAATCAGCCCCAGCATTTT; CDR3aa: CASSSGLLSNQPQHF
abundance: many; v_gene: TRBV5-1; j_gene: TRBJ1-5; d_gene: NA; CDR3nt: TGCGCCAGCAGCCCGACCTCGGCGGTAGGTCAGCCCCAGCATTTT; CDR3aa: CASSPTSAVGQPQHF
abundance: NA; v_gene: TRBV14; j_gene: TRBJ2-7; d_gene: NA; CDR3nt: TGTGCCAGCAGCCAAGAGGGAGCGGGCTCCTACGAGCAGTACTTC; CDR3aa: CASSQEGAGSYEQYF
abundance: NA; v_gene: TRBV19; j_gene: TRBJ1-1; d_gene: NA; CDR3nt: TGTGCCAGCCTCGACAGGACAACCTGGACTGAAGCTTTCTTT; CDR3aa: CASLDRTTWTEAFF
abundance: many; v_gene: TRBV6-1; j_gene: TRBJ2-7; d_gene: TRBD2; CDR3nt: TGTGCCAGCAGTCGGGGACTACGTGGAAGCTACGAGCAGTACTTC; CDR3aa: CASSRGLRGSYEQYF
abundance: many; v_gene: TRBV29-1; j_gene: TRBJ2-5; d_gene: NA; CDR3nt: TGCAGCGTTGAAGGTGACAGCCTCCAAGAGACCCAGTACTTC; CDR3aa: CSVEGDSLQETQYF
abundance: NA; v_gene: TRBV20-1; j_gene: TRBJ2-7; d_gene: NA; CDR3nt: TGCAGTGCACCCACCCTTAACACCTTCCTATCCTACGAGCAGTACTTC; CDR3aa: CSAPTLNTFLSYEQYF
abundance: many; v_gene: TRBV28; j_gene: TRBJ1-5; d_gene: NA; CDR3nt: TGTGCCAGCAGTTTATCCCGCCGGGACGGTAATCAGCCCCAGCATTTT; CDR3aa: CASSLSRRDGNQPQHF
abundance: NA; v_gene: TRBV3-1; j_gene: TRBJ1-5; d_gene: NA; CDR3nt: TGTGCCAGCAGCCAAGAGTCAGCGAATCAGCCCCAGCATTTT; CDR3aa: CASSQESANQPQHF
abundance: many; v_gene: TRBV30; j_gene: TRBJ1-1; d_gene: NA; CDR3nt: TGTGCCTGGAGTGTAAGGCTCGAGGGCCCTGAAGCTTTCTTT; CDR3aa: CAWSVRLEGPEAFF
abundance: NA; v_gene: TRBV28; j_gene: TRBJ1-1; d_gene: NA; CDR3nt: TGTGCCAGCAGTTTCTCTAGGACTGAAGCTTTCTTT; CDR3aa: CASSFSRTEAFF
abundance: many; v_gene: TRBV12-3/TRBV12-4; j_gene: TRBJ2-2; d_gene: NA; CDR3nt: TGTGCCAGCAGCAATCCCGGGGGCACCGGGGAGCTGTTTTTT; CDR3aa: CASSNPGGTGELFF
abundance: many; v_gene: TRBV28; j_gene: TRBJ2-2; d_gene: NA; CDR3nt: TGTGCCAGCAGTCAAATGAGGACTCCCGGACTGGCCGGGGAGCTGTTTTTT; CDR3aa: CASSQMRTPGLAGELFF
abundance: many; v_gene: TRBV29-1; j_gene: TRBJ2-5; d_gene: NA; CDR3nt: TGCAGGGCTAGGGGAGCGGAGACCCAGTACTTC; CDR3aa: CRARGAETQYF
abundance: NA; v_gene: TRBV7-2; j_gene: TRBJ2-1; d_gene: TRBD2; CDR3nt: TGTGCCAGCAGGGGACTAGCGGGAGTAGCAAATGAGCAGTTCTTC; CDR3aa: CASRGLAGVANEQFF
abundance: many; v_gene: TRBV20-1; j_gene: TRBJ1-4; d_gene: TRBD1; CDR3nt: TGCAGTGCTAAGGGGACAGGGAATAATGAAAAACTGTTTTTT; CDR3aa: CSAKGTGNNEKLFF
abundance: few; v_gene: TRBV7-9; j_gene: TRBJ2-7; d_gene: NA; CDR3nt: TGTGCCAGCAGCTTTGTCGGGGGTAACGAGCAGTACTTC; CDR3aa: CASSFVGGNEQYF
abundance: NA; v_gene: TRBV7-2; j_gene: TRBJ2-7; d_gene: NA; CDR3nt: TGTGCCAGCAGCTTAGCTGATTCGGGCTACGAGCAGTACTTC; CDR3aa: CASSLADSGYEQYF
abundance: NA; v_gene: TRBV6-5; j_gene: TRBJ2-7; d_gene: TRBD1; CDR3nt: TGTGCCAGCAGTTACGCATTCTTCGGGACAGGCTACGAGCAGTACTTC; CDR3aa: CASSYAFFGTGYEQYF
abundance: NA; v_gene: TRBV5-1; j_gene: TRBJ2-4; d_gene: NA; CDR3nt: TGCGCCAGCAGCTTGGACCCTTTGGCCAAAAACATTCAGTACTTC; CDR3aa: CASSLDPLAKNIQYF
abundance: NA; v_gene: TRBV6-5; j_gene: TRBJ2-5; d_gene: NA; CDR3nt: TGTGCCAGCAGTTCATTCGAGAGTAATTGGAACTTC; CDR3aa: CASSSFESNWNF
abundance: NA; v_gene: TRBV28; j_gene: TRBJ2-3; d_gene: NA; CDR3nt: TGTGCCAGCAACGCCCTGACAGATACGCAGTATTTT; CDR3aa: CASNALTDTQYF
abundance: many; v_gene: TRBV29-1; j_gene: TRBJ1-1; d_gene: TRBD1; CDR3nt: TGCAGCGCCGTCCAGGGGGCAGGCACTGAAGCTTTCTTT; CDR3aa: CSAVQGAGTEAFF
abundance: NA; v_gene: TRBV12-3/TRBV12-4; j_gene: TRBJ2-7; d_gene: TRBD2; CDR3nt: TGTGCCAGCAGTCTAGCGGGATCTGCCTACGAGCAGTACTTC; CDR3aa: CASSLAGSAYEQYF
abundance: many; v_gene: TRBV24-1; j_gene: TRBJ2-6; d_gene: NA; CDR3nt: TGTGCCACCAGTGCCCCGACACGGGGGACCGGGGCCAACGTCCTGACTTTC; CDR3aa: CATSAPTRGTGANVLTF
abundance: many; v_gene: TRBV12-3/TRBV12-4; j_gene: TRBJ1-5; d_gene: NA; CDR3nt: TGTGCCAGCAGTCCAGGGGCCCTTGATCAGCCCCAGCATTTT; CDR3aa: CASSPGALDQPQHF
abundance: once; v_gene: TRBV14; j_gene: TRBJ2-7; d_gene: TRBD2; CDR3nt: TGTGCCAGCAGCCAAGGTCTGGGACTAGCGGCATACGAGCAGTACTTC; CDR3aa: CASSQGLGLAAYEQYF
abundance: many; v_gene: TRBV28; j_gene: TRBJ1-1; d_gene: TRBD1; CDR3nt: TGTGCCAGCAGTTACAGGGGTCGAGTGATCGAAGCTTTCTTT; CDR3aa: CASSYRGRVIEAFF
abundance: many; v_gene: TRBV12-3/TRBV12-4; j_gene: TRBJ2-5; d_gene: NA; CDR3nt: TGTGCCAGCAGTCAAGGACGGCCTCCTCAAGAGACCCAGTACTTC; CDR3aa: CASSQGRPPQETQYF
abundance: few; v_gene: TRBV7-8; j_gene: TRBJ1-4; d_gene: NA; CDR3nt: TGTGCCAGCAGCAAGGGTACGGGGTCTAATGAAAAACTGTTTTTT; CDR3aa: CASSKGTGSNEKLFF
abundance: few; v_gene: TRBV12-5; j_gene: TRBJ1-2; d_gene: TRBD1; CDR3nt: TGTGCTAGTGGTCTCGACAGGGGGCATCGCTATGGCTACACCTTC; CDR3aa: CASGLDRGHRYGYTF
abundance: NA; v_gene: TRBV20-1; j_gene: TRBJ2-6; d_gene: TRBD1; CDR3nt: TGCAGTGCTAGAACACCCAGACAGGGTTCGTCCGGGGCCAACGTCCTGACTTTC; CDR3aa: CSARTPRQGSSGANVLTF
abundance: few; v_gene: TRBV7-2; j_gene: TRBJ1-2; d_gene: NA; CDR3nt: TGTGTCCAGAAAACTCAACCTACTCTGGCTAACTATGGCTACACCTTC; CDR3aa: CVQKTQPTLANYGYTF
abundance: few; v_gene: TRBV7-6; j_gene: TRBJ2-7; d_gene: NA; CDR3nt: TGTGCCAGCAGCTCCTTAGCCCGCGGCGAGCAGTACTTC; CDR3aa: CASSSLARGEQYF
abundance: many; v_gene: TRBV2; j_gene: TRBJ1-1; d_gene: TRBD1; CDR3nt: TGTGCCAGCAGGGACAGGGAAAACACTGAAGCTTTCTTT; CDR3aa: CASRDRENTEAFF
abundance: many; v_gene: TRBV28; j_gene: TRBJ2-5; d_gene: NA; CDR3nt: TGTGCCAGCAAGGAGGGACCCCAAGAGACCCAGTACTTC; CDR3aa: CASKEGPQETQYF
abundance: many; v_gene: TRBV6-1; j_gene: TRBJ2-5; d_gene: NA; CDR3nt: TGTGCCAGCAGTGAAGGTCCAGGGCAGCAAGAGACCCAGTACTTC; CDR3aa: CASSEGPGQQETQYF
abundance: few; v_gene: TRBV12-3/TRBV12-4; j_gene: TRBJ2-3; d_gene: NA; CDR3nt: TGTGCCAGCAGTTTAGACAGGGCAGGAGGAACAGATACGCAGTATTTT; CDR3aa: CASSLDRAGGTDTQYF
abundance: few; v_gene: TRBV9; j_gene: TRBJ2-4; d_gene: TRBD1; CDR3nt: TGTGCCAGCAGTGGGGACAGTTCCTCCGCGAGCTCTACCTTC; CDR3aa: CASSGDSSSASSTF
abundance: NA; v_gene: TRBV2; j_gene: TRBJ2-1; d_gene: NA; CDR3nt: TGTGCCAGCGACAGTTACAATGAGCAGTTCTTC; CDR3aa: CASDSYNEQFF
abundance: many; v_gene: TRBV7-2; j_gene: TRBJ2-7; d_gene: NA; CDR3nt: TGTGCCAGCAGCTTATCTTCCTCGAGCGAGCAGTACTTC; CDR3aa: CASSLSSSSEQYF
abundance: many; v_gene: TRBV20-1; j_gene: TRBJ2-7; d_gene: NA; CDR3nt: TGCAGTGCTGAACAGGGCTACGAGCAGTACTTC; CDR3aa: CSAEQGYEQYF
abundance: NA; v_gene: TRBV4-3; j_gene: TRBJ1-2; d_gene: NA; CDR3nt: TGCGCCAGCAGCAATGAAAGGACTCAAAACTATGGCTACACCTTC; CDR3aa: CASSNERTQNYGYTF
abundance: many; v_gene: TRBV7-8; j_gene: TRBJ2-5; d_gene: TRBD1; CDR3nt: TGTGCCAGCAGCCGTGACAGGGCGAGGACCCAGTACTTC; CDR3aa: CASSRDRARTQYF
abundance: NA; v_gene: TRBV6-8; j_gene: TRBJ1-6; d_gene: NA; CDR3nt: TGTGCCAGCAGTTTCGAGACCGGCAGAAGCCCCTATAGTTCTCCCCTCCACTTT; CDR3aa: CASSFETGRSPYSSPLHF
abundance: NA; v_gene: TRBV28; j_gene: TRBJ2-2; d_gene: NA; CDR3nt: TGTGCCAGCAGCTCCCAAGGGGCCGGCACCGGGGAGCTGTTTTTT; CDR3aa: CASSSQGAGTGELFF
abundance: NA; v_gene: TRBV19; j_gene: TRBJ1-6; d_gene: TRBD1; CDR3nt: TGTGCCAGTACCATAGACAGGGGAAGTTCACCCCTCCACTTT; CDR3aa: CASTIDRGSSPLHF